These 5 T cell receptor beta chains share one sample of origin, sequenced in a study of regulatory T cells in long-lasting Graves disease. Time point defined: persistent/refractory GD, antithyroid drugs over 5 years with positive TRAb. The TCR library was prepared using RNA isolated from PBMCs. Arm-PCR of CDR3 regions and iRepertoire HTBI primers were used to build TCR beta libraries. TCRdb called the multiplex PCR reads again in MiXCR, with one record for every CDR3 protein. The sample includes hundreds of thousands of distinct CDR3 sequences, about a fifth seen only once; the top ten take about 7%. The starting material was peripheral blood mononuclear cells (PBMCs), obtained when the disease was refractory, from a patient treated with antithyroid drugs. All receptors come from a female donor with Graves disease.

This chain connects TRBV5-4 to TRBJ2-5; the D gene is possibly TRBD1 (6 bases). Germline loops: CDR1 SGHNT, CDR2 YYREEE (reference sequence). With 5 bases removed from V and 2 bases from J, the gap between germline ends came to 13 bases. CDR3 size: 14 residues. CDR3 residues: CASRPGTLQETQYF. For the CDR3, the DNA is TGTGCCAGCAGGCCTGGGACACTTCAAGAGACCCAGTACTTC.

CDR3 residues: CASSSQIGFNNEQFF. In nucleotides, the CDR3 is TGTGCCAGCAGCTCCCAAATCGGGTTCAACAATGAGCAGTTCTTC. The rearrangement joins TRBV7-3 to TRBJ2-1, with no clear D. Trimming removed 4 bases at V and 5 bases at J, with 15 bases between. The length of the CDR3 is 15 residues. Germline loops: CDR1 SGHTA, CDR2 FQGTGA.

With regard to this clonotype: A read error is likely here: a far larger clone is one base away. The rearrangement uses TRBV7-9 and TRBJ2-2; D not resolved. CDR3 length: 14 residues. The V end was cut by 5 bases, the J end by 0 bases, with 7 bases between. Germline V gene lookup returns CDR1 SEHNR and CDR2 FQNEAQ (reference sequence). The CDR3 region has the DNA TGTGCCAGCAGCCCCGAGCCGAACACCGGGGAGCTGTTTTTT. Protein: CASSPEPNTGELFF.

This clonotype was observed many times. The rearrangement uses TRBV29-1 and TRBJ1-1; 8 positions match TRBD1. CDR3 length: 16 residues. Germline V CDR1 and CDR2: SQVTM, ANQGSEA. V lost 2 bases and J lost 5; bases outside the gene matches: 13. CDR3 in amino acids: CSVEPRTGSALTEAFF. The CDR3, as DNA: TGCAGCGTTGAACCCCGGACAGGGTCAGCGCTTACTGAAGCTTTCTTT.

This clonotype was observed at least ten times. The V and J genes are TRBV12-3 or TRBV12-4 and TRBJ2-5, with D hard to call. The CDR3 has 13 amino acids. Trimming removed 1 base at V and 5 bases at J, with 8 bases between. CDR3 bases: TGTGCCAGCAGTTTAGAACAGTCCGAGACCCAGTACTTC. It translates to CASSLEQSETQYF.